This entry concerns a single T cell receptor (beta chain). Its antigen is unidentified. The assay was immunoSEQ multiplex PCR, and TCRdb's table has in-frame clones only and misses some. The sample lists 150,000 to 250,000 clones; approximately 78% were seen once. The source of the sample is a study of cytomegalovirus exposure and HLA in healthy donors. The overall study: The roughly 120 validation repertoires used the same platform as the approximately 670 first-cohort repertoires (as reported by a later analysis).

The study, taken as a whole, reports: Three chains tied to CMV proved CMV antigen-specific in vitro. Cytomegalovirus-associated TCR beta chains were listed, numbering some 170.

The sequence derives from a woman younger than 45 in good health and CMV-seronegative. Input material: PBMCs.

In nucleotides, the CDR3 is TGTGCCAGTAGTATGGGAGTTGCTAACTATGGCTACACCTTC. It yields the protein CASSMGVANYGYTF. V usage is TRBV19 and J usage is TRBJ1-2; no reliable D call. CDR3 size: 14 residues. Trimming pared 3 bases from V and 0 bases from J, leaving 8 bases between. CDR1 is LNHDA, CDR2 SQIVND, per germline (reference sequence).